One T cell receptor beta chain is described in this entry. The protocol was immunoSEQ multiplex PCR, while the TCRdb copy is restricted to in-frame clones and leaves out a portion. The profile shows roughly 250,000 clones, around nine tenths of them singletons. The data were taken from a study of blood T cell repertoires in COVID-19. The sample taken for sequencing was peripheral blood. The TCR was taken from a woman aged 40 to 49 who had recovered from COVID-19.

CDR3 amino acids: CASSSARVETQYF. The CDR3 region has the DNA TGTGCCAGCAGTTCCGCCAGGGTGGAGACCCAGTACTTC. This chain links TRBV28 with TRBJ2-5; weak D call: TRBD1 (5 bases). The CDR3 runs 13 residues. Germline lookup yields CDR1 MDHEN and CDR2 SYDVKM. V gave up 4 bases and J gave up 5 bases, with 11 bases separating them.